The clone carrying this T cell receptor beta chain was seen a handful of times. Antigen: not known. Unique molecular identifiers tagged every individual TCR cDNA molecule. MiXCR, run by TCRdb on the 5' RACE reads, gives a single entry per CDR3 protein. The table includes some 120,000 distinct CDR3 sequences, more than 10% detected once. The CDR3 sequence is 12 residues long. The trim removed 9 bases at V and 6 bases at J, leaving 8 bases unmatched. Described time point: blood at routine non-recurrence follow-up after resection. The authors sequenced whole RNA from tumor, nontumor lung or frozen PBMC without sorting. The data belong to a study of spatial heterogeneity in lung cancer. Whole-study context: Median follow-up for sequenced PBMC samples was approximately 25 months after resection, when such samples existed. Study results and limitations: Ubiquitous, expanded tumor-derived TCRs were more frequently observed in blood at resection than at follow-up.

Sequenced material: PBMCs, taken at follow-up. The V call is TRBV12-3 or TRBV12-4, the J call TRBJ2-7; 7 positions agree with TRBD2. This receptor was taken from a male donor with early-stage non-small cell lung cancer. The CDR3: CASWTSLVEQYF. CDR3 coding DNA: TGTGCCAGTTGGACTAGTCTGGTCGAGCAGTACTTC.